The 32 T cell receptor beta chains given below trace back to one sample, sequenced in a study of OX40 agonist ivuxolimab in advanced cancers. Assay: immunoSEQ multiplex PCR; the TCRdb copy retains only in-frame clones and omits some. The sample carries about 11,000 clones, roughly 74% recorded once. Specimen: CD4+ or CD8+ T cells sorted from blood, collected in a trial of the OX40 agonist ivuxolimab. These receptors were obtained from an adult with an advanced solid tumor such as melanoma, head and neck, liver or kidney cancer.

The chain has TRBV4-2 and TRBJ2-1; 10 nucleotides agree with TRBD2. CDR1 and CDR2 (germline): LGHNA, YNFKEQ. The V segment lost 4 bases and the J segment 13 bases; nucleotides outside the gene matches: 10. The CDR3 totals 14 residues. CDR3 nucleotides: TGTGCCAGCAGCCTCGGACTAGCGGCAATATCACAGTTCTTC. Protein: CASSLGLAAISQFF.

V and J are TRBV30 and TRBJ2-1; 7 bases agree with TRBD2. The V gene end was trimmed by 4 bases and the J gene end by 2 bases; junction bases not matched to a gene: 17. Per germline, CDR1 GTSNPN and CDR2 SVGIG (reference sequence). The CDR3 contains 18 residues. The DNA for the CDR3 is TGTGCCTGGATAACCTTTGCGGGAGCTACCAATACCTACAATGAGCAGTTCTTC. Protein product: CAWITFAGATNTYNEQFF.

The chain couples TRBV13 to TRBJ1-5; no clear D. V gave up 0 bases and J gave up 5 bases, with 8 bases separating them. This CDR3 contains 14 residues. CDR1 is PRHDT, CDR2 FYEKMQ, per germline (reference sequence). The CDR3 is CASSLGRLYQPQHF. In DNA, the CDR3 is TGTGCCAGCAGCTTAGGCCGACTTTATCAGCCCCAGCATTTT.

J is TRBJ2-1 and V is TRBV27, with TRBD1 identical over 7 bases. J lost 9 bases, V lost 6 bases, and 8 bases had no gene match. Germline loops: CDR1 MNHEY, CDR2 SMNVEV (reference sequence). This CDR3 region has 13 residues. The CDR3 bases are TGTGCCAGCAGCCGGGACAGCACCTTTGAGCAGTTCTTC. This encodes CASSRDSTFEQFF.

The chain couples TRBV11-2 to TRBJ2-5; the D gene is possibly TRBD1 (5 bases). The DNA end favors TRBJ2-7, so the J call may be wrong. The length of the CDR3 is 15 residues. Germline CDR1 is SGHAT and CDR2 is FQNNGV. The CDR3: CASRPPTALSYEQYF. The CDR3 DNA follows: TGTGCCAGCAGACCCCCGACAGCGCTCTCCTACGAGCAGTACTTC.

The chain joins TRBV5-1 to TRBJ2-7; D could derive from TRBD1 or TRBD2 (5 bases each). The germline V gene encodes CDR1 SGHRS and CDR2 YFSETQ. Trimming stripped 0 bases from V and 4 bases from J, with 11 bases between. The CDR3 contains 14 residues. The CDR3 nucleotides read TGCGCCAGCAGCTTGGATAGGGACGGATACGAGCAGTACTTC. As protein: CASSLDRDGYEQYF.

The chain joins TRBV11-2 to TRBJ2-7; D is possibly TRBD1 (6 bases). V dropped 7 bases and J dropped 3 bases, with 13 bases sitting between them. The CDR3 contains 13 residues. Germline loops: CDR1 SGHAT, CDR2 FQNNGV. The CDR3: CASTPAGDYEQYF. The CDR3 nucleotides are TGTGCCAGCACCCCAGCAGGGGACTACGAGCAGTACTTC. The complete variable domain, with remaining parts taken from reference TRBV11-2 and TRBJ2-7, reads EAGVAQSPRYKIIEKRQSVAFWCNPISGHATLYWYQQILGQGPKLLIQFQNNGVVDDSQLPKDRFSAERLKGVDSTLKIQPAKLEDSAVYLCASTPAGDYEQYFGPGTRLTVT.

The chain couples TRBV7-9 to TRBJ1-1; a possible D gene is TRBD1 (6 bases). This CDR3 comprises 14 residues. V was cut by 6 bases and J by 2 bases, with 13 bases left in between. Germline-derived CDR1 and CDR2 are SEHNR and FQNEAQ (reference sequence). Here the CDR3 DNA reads TGTGCCAGCAGTCCCGGGACATCTAACACTGAAGCTTTCTTT. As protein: CASSPGTSNTEAFF.

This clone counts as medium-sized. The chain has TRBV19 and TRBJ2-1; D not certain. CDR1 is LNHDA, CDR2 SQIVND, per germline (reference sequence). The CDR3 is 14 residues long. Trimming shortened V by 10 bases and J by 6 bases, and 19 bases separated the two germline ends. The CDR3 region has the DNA TGTGCCACTAAGGCAGTGGGCAGGCCCAATGAGCAGTTCTTC. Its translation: CATKAVGRPNEQFF. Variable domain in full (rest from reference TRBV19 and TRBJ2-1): DGGITQSPKYLFRKEGQNVTLSCEQNLNHDAMYWYRQDPGQGLRLIYYSQIVNDFQKGDIAEGYSVSREKKESFPLTVTSAQKNPTAFYLCATKAVGRPNEQFFGPGTRLTVL.

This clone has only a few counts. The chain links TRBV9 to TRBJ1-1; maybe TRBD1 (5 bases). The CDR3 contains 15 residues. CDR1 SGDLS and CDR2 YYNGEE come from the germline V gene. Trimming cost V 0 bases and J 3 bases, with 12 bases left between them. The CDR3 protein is CASSVVPGPYTEAFF. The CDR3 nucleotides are TGTGCCAGCAGCGTAGTCCCGGGACCGTACACTGAAGCTTTCTTT.

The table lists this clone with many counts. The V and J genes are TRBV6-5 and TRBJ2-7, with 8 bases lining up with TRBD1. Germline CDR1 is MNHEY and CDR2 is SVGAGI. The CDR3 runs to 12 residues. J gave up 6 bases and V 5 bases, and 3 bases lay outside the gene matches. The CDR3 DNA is TGTGCCAGCAGTGTGGACAGGGTCGAGCAGTACTTC. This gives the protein CASSVDRVEQYF.

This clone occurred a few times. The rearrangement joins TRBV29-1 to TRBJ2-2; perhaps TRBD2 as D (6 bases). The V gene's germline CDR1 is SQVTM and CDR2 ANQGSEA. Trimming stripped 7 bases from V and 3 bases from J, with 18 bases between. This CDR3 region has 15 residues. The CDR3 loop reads CSAYDLSGDTGELFF. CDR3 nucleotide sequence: TGCAGCGCCTACGACCTATCGGGAGACACCGGGGAGCTGTTTTTT.

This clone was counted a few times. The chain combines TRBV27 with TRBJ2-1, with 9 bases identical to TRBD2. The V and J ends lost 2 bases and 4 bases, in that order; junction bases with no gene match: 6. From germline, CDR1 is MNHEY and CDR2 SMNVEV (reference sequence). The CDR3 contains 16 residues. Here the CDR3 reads CASSLRIAGDYNEQFF. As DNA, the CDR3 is TGTGCCAGCAGTTTAAGGATAGCGGGAGATTACAATGAGCAGTTCTTC.

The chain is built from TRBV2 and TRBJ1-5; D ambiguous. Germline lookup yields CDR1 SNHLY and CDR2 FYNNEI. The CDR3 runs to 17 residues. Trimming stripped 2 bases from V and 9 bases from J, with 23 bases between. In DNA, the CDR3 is TGTGCCAGCAGTGAATTAGGTGGAGGCCCCAATCATAGGCCCCAGCATTTT. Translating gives CASSELGGGPNHRPQHF.

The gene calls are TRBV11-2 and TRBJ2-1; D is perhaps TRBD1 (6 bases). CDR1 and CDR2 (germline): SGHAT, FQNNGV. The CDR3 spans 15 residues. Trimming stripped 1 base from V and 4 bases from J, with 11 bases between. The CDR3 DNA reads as TGTGCCAGCAGCTTAGGGGGGCACGTGTACAATGAGCAGTTCTTC. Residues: CASSLGGHVYNEQFF.

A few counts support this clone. CDR3 protein: CASSSGTAIYEQYF. As DNA, the CDR3 is TGTGCCAGCAGCTCCGGGACAGCTATCTACGAGCAGTACTTC. The chain is built from TRBV5-5 and TRBJ2-7, with 7 bases that match TRBD1. The CDR3 has 14 amino acids. V dropped 3 bases and J dropped 3; count of bases not matched to a gene: 6. Germline V CDR1 and CDR2: SGHKS, YYEKEE (reference sequence).

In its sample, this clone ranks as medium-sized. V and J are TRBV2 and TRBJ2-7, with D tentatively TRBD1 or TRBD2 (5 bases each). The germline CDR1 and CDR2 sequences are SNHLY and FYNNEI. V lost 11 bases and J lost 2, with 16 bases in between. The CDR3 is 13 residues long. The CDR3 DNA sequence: TGTGCCGGGGGAGATGGGGCAACCTACGAGCAGTACTTC. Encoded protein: CAGGDGATYEQYF.

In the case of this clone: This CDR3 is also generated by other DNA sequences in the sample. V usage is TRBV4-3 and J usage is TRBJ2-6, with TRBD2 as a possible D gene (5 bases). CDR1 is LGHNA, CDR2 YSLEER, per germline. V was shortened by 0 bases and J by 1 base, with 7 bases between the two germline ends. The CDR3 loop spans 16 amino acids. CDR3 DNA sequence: TGCGCCAGCAGCCAAGATAGAGGGTCTGGGGCCAACGTCCTGACTTTC. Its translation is CASSQDRGSGANVLTF.

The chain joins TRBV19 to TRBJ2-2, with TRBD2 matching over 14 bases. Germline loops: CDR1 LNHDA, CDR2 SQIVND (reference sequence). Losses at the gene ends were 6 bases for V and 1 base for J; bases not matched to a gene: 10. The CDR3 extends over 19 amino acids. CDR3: CASSLGGLAGVWNTGELFF. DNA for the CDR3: TGTGCCAGTAGCCTTGGGGGACTAGCGGGAGTTTGGAACACCGGGGAGCTGTTTTTT.

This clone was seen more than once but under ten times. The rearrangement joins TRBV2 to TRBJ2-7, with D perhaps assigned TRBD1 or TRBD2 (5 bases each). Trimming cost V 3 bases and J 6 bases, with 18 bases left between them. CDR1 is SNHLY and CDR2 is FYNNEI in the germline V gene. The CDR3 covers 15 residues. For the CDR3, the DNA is TGTGCCAGCAGTGAGGGACCATTCCCCGATCGCGAGCAGTACTTC. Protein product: CASSEGPFPDREQYF.

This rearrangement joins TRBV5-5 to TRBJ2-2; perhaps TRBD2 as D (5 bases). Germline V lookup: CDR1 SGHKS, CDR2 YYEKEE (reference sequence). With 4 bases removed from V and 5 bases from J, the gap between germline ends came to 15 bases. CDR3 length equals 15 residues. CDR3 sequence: CASSRVWESTGELFF. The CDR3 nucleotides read TGTGCCAGCAGCCGGGTGTGGGAGTCTACCGGGGAGCTGTTTTTT. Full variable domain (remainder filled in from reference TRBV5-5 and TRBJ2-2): DAGVTQSPTHLIKTRGQQVTLRCSPISGHKSVSWYQQVLGQGPQFIFQYYEKEERGRGNFPDRFSARQFPNYSSELNVNALLLGDSALYLCASSRVWESTGELFFGEGSRLTVL.

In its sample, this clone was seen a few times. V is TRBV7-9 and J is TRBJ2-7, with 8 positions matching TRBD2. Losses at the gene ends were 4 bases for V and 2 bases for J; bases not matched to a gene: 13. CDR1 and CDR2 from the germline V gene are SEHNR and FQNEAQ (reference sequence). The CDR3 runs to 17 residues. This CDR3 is CASSSSRLAGATYEQYF. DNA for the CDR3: TGTGCCAGCAGCTCTAGCCGTCTAGCGGGCGCCACCTACGAGCAGTACTTC.

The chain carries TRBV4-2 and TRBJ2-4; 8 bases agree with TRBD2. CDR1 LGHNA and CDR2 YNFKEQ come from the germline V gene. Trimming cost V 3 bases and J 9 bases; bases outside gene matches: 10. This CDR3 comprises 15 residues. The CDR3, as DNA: TGTGCCAGCAGCCAGGAAGGGACTAGTTCGCCCATTCAGTACTTC. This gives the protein CASSQEGTSSPIQYF.

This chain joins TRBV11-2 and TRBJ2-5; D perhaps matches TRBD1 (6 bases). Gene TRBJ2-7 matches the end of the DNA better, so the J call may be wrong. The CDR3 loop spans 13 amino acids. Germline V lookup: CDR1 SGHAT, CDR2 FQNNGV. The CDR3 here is CASSLGHNYEQYF. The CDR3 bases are TGTGCCAGCAGCTTGGGACATAACTACGAGCAGTACTTC.

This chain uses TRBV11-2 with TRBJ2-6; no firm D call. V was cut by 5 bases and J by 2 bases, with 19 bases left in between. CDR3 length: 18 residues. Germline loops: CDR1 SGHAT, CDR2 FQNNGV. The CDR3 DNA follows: TGTGCCAGCAGCAACTGGCCGTACCTTAAGACTGGGGCCAACGTCCTGACTTTC. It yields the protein CASSNWPYLKTGANVLTF.

The CDR3 is CASSYPGTRETEAFF. CDR3 in DNA: TGCGCCAGCAGCTATCCCGGGACTCGCGAAACTGAAGCTTTCTTT. The chain uses TRBV5-1 and TRBJ1-1, with D possibly TRBD1 on 5 matching bases. CDR3 size: 15 residues. V dropped 3 bases and J dropped 5 bases, with 17 bases sitting between them. The germline V gene has CDR1 SGHRS and CDR2 YFSETQ.

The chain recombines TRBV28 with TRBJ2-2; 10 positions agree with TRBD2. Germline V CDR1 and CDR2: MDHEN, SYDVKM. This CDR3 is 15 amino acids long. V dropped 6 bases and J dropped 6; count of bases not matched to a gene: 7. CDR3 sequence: CASSPGTSVAGELFF. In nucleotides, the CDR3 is TGTGCCAGCAGCCCAGGGACTAGCGTTGCCGGGGAGCTGTTTTTT.

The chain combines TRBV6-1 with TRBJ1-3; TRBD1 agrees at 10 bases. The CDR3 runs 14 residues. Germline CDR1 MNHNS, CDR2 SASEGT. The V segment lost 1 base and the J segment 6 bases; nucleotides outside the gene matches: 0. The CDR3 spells CASSEGQGANTIYF. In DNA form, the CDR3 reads TGTGCCAGCAGTGAAGGACAGGGGGCAAACACCATATATTTT.

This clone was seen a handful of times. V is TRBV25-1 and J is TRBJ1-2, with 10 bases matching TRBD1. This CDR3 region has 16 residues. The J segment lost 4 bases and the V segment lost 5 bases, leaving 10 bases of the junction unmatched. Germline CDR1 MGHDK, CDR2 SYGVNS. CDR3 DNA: TGTGCCAGCAGTTCGCGGGGGACAGGGGCTCCCTATGGCTACACCTTC. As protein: CASSSRGTGAPYGYTF.

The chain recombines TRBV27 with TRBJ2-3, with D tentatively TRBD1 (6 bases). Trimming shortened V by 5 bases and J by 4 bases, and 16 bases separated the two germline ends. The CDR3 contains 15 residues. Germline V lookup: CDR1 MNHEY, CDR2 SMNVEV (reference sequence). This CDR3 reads CASSPRQVFPDTQYF. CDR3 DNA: TGTGCCAGCAGTCCCCGACAGGTGTTTCCAGATACGCAGTATTTT.

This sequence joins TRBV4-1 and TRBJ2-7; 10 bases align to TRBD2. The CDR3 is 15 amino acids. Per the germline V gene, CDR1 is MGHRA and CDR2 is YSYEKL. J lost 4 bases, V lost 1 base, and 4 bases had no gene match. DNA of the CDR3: TGCGCCAGCAGCCAAGTAGTAGCGGGAGGTTACGAGCAGTACTTC. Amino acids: CASSQVVAGGYEQYF.

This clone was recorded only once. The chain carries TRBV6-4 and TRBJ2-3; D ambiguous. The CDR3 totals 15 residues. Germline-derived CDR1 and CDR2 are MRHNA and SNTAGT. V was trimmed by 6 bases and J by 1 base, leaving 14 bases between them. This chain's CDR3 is CASSSLPTGTDTQYF. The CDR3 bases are TGTGCCAGCAGCTCGCTGCCGACCGGCACAGATACGCAGTATTTT.